The present TCR beta chain was sequenced within a study of cytomegalovirus exposure and HLA in healthy donors. Study information: The study placed less than 90% of its approximately 360 genotyped donors in the Caucasian-associated ancestry cluster. The study's findings and limits: Most subjects had HLA-A and HLA-B alleles reportedly predicted accurately by TCR beta sequences. In vitro confirmation showed a few CMV-associated chains to be CMV antigen specific.

A remark on this clone: Its antigen is not known.

V lost 2 bases to trimming and J lost 1 base, with 4 bases between them. CDR3 length: 13 residues. Germline-derived CDR1 and CDR2 are MNHNS and SASEGT. It was with 60 Vbeta and 13 Jbeta primers that the PCR ran. Assay: immunoSEQ multiplex PCR; the TCRdb copy retains only in-frame clones and omits some. The table includes around 100,000 clones, 78% detected once. The chain combines TRBV6-1 with TRBJ2-3; D is undetermined. Sequenced material: PBMCs. This TCR was recovered from a woman aged 40 to 55 in good health and CMV-seropositive. The CDR3 nucleotides read TGTGCCAGCAGTGAAACTGGCACAGATACGCAGTATTTT. This encodes CASSETGTDTQYF.